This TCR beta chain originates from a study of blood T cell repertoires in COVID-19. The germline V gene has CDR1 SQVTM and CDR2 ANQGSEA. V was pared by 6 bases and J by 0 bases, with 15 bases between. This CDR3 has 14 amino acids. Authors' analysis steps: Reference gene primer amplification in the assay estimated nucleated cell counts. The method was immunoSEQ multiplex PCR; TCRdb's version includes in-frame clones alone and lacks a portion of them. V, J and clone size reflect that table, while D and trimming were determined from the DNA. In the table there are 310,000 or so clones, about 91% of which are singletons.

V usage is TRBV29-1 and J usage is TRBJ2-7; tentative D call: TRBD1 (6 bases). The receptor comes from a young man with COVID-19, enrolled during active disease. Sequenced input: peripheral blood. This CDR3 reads CSVTRTVSSYEQYF. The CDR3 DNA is TGCAGCGTAACGAGGACAGTGAGCTCCTACGAGCAGTACTTC.